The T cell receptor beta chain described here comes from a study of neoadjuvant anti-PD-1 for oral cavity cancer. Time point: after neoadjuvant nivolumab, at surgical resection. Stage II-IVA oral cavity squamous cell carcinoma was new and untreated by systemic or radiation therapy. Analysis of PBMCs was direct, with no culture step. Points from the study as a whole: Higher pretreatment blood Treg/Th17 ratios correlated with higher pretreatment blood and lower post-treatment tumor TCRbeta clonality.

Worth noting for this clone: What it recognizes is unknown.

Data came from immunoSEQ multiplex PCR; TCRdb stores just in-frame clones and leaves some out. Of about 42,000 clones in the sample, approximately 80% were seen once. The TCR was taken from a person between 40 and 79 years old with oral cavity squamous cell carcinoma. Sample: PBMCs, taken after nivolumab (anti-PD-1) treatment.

CDR3: CASSKQGAQEQYF. The CDR3 DNA sequence: TGTGCCAGCAGTAAACAGGGGGCGCAGGAGCAGTACTTC. The V and J genes are TRBV27 and TRBJ2-7, with TRBD1 matching 9 bases. The ends lost 5 bases at V and 7 bases at J; junction bases unmatched: 6. Germline V gives CDR1 MNHEY, CDR2 SMNVEV (reference sequence). The CDR3 covers 13 residues.